Following are 9 T cell receptor beta chains from one sample sequenced in a study of cytomegalovirus exposure and HLA in healthy donors. 60 Vbeta and 13 Jbeta primers were used in PCR. Repertoires were generated with immunoSEQ multiplex PCR, while TCRdb's copy carries only in-frame clones and drops some. The sample includes roughly 120,000 clones, roughly two thirds seen only once; the top ten take less than 2%. Input material: PBMCs. The receptor source for this set is a man younger than 45 in good health and CMV-seropositive.

This chain connects TRBV19 to TRBJ2-1, with 10 bases identical to TRBD2. V lost 3 bases and J lost 8; bases outside the gene matches: 10. The germline V gene has CDR1 LNHDA and CDR2 SQIVND (reference sequence). The CDR3 covers 16 residues. CDR3 loop: CASSIGLAGAADEQFF. In DNA, the CDR3 is TGTGCCAGTAGTATCGGGCTAGCGGGAGCCGCAGATGAGCAGTTCTTC.

The CDR3 here is CASSIVYDFSGANVLTF. CDR3 in DNA: TGTGCCAGTAGTATAGTCTATGATTTCTCTGGGGCCAACGTCCTGACTTTC. The chain recombines TRBV19 with TRBJ2-6; D call uncertain. Trimming took off 1 base at V and 0 bases at J, with 10 bases between the two ends. This CDR3 has 17 amino acids. Per the germline V gene, CDR1 is LNHDA and CDR2 is SQIVND (reference sequence).

This chain joins TRBV9 and TRBJ1-3; possibly TRBD1 for D (5 bases). Germline-derived CDR1 and CDR2 are SGDLS and YYNGEE. V lost 1 base to trimming and J lost 0 bases, with 20 bases between them. The CDR3 totals 19 residues. The CDR3 bases are TGTGCCAGCAGCGTAAGCCGAGAAAGGACACTGAGCTCTGGAAACACCATATATTTT. This codes for CASSVSRERTLSSGNTIYF.

V is TRBV4-2 and J is TRBJ2-3; 10 bases are a match to TRBD2. The CDR3 is made up of 17 amino acids. CDR1 is LGHNA, CDR2 YNFKEQ, per germline. Germline trimming cut 0 bases from V and 4 bases from J; bases unmatched to any gene: 7. The CDR3 loop is CASSQDLSGRAADTQYF. The CDR3 bases are TGTGCCAGCAGCCAAGATCTGAGCGGGAGGGCCGCAGATACGCAGTATTTT.

This sequence joins TRBV5-4 and TRBJ1-2; no definite D call. The CDR3 extends over 14 amino acids. CDR1 SGHNT and CDR2 YYREEE come from the germline V gene (reference sequence). Trimming removed 4 bases from V and 2 bases from J, with 12 bases in between. This CDR3 reads CASSLGLLNYGYTF. The CDR3 DNA reads as TGTGCCAGCAGCCTCGGACTGCTAAACTATGGCTACACCTTC.

The chain links TRBV28 to TRBJ1-1, with 7 bases matching TRBD1. The length of the CDR3 is 14 residues. CDR1 MDHEN and CDR2 SYDVKM come from the germline V gene. Losses at the gene ends were 3 bases for V and 3 bases for J; bases not matched to a gene: 4. The CDR3 bases are TGTGCCAGCAGTTTTTCAGGGGGGTACACTGAAGCTTTCTTT. Residues: CASSFSGGYTEAFF.

This clone was observed once. This rearrangement joins TRBV28 to TRBJ1-1, with D possibly being TRBD1 (5 bases). Germline CDR1 MDHEN, CDR2 SYDVKM. V was pared by 10 bases and J by 10 bases, with 16 bases between. The CDR3 spans 11 residues. CDR3 region: CATARGGSAFF. The CDR3 DNA is TGTGCCACAGCCCGGGGGGGGTCAGCTTTCTTT.

This clone was counted once. The gene calls are TRBV9 and TRBJ2-1, with 12 nucleotides matching TRBD2. The germline V gene has CDR1 SGDLS and CDR2 YYNGEE. This CDR3 has 18 residues. Trimming at V came to 0 bases and at J to 9 bases, leaving 13 bases not matched to a gene. CDR3 protein: CASSVATGTPGLAGEQFF. DNA for the CDR3: TGTGCCAGCAGCGTAGCGACAGGCACACCGGGACTAGCGGGTGAGCAGTTCTTC. Full variable domain (rest looked up from reference TRBV9 and TRBJ2-1): DSGVTQTPKHLITATGQRVTLRCSPRSGDLSVYWYQQSLDQGLQFLIQYYNGEERAKGNILERFSAQQFPDLHSELNLSSLELGDSALYFCASSVATGTPGLAGEQFFGPGTRLTVL.

This chain connects TRBV9 to TRBJ2-7, with 12 bases identical to TRBD2. CDR1 and CDR2 (germline): SGDLS, YYNGEE. The CDR3 is made up of 15 amino acids. V shed 0 bases and J 6 bases; nucleotides not matched to a gene: 4. The CDR3 DNA follows: TGTGCCAGCAGCGTAGGCCTAGCGGGAGGGCTCGAGCAGTACTTC. This translates into CASSVGLAGGLEQYF.